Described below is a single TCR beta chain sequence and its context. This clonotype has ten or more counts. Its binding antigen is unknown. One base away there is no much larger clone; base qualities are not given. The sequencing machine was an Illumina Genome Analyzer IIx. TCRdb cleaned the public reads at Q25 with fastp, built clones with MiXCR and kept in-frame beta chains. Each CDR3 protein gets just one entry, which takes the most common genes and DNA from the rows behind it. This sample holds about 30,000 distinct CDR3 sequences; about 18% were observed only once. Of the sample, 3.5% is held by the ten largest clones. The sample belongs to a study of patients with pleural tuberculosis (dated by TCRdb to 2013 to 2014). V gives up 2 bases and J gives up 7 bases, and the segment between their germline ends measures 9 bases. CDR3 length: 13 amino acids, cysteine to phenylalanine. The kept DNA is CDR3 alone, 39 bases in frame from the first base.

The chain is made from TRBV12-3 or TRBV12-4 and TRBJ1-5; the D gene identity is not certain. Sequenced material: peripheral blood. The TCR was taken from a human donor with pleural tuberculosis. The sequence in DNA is TGTGCCAGCAGTTTAAATATTGAGCAGCCCCAGCATTTT. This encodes CASSLNIEQPQHF.